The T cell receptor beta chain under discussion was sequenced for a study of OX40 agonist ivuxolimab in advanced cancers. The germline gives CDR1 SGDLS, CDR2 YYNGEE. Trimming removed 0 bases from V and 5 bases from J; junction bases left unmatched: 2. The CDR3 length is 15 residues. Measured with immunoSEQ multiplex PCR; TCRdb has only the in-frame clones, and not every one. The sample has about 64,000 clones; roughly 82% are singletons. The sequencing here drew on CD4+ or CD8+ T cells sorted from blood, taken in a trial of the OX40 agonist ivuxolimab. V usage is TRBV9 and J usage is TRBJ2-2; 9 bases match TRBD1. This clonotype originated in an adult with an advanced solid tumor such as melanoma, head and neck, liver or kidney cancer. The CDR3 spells CASSVGQGETGELFF. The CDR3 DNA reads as TGTGCCAGCAGCGTAGGACAGGGGGAAACCGGGGAGCTGTTTTTT.